A single sample is the source of the 11 T cell receptor beta chains below, sequenced in a study of OX40 agonist ivuxolimab in advanced cancers. The library relied on the immunoSEQ multiplex PCR assay. Imported from immuneACCESS, the table was reduced by TCRdb to in-frame sequences with V and J called. These copies leave out some clones; in studies compared against another copy, an unresolved V gene accounts for under half, and the cause of the remainder is not known. Present in this sample are about 34,000 clones, about 90% of which were seen just once. Together, the top ten hold around 4.2% of the sample. The specimen comprised CD4+ or CD8+ T cells sorted from blood, sampled in a trial of the OX40 agonist ivuxolimab. These receptors were taken from an adult with an advanced solid tumor such as melanoma, head and neck, liver or kidney cancer.

The V and J genes are TRBV27 and TRBJ2-7; D gene uncertain. The CDR3 consists of 13 residues. Germline CDR1 MNHEY, CDR2 SMNVEV (reference sequence). Trimming pared 0 bases from V and 10 bases from J, leaving 13 bases between. DNA for the CDR3: TGTGCCAGCAGTTTATCGTCCACTCTCGTTCAGTACTTC. It translates to CASSLSSTLVQYF.

The chain carries TRBV2 and TRBJ2-3; D is ambiguous. Germline V lookup: CDR1 SNHLY, CDR2 FYNNEI. Trimming shortened V by 4 bases and J by 4 bases, and 15 bases separated the two germline ends. This CDR3 is built from 15 residues. CDR3 in DNA: TGTGCCAGCAGTGTGACTTATCATGATTCAGATACGCAGTATTTT. Amino acid sequence: CASSVTYHDSDTQYF.

The chain combines TRBV7-3 with TRBJ2-2; tentative D call: TRBD2 (5 bases). The CDR3 contains 15 residues. The V and J ends lost 1 base and 5 bases respectively, with 11 bases between them. The germline CDR1 and CDR2 sequences are SGHTA and FQGTGA. The CDR3 region is CASSLNARGTGELFF. CDR3 nucleotides: TGTGCCAGCAGCTTAAACGCTAGAGGGACCGGGGAGCTGTTTTTT.

The rearrangement links TRBV11-2 to TRBJ1-3, with unresolved D. This CDR3 has 15 amino acids. The V end lost 5 bases, the J end lost 3 bases, and 14 bases lay between the germline ends. Germline CDR1 SGHAT, CDR2 FQNNGV. CDR3 residues: CASSLLGSLGNTIYF. DNA of the CDR3: TGTGCCAGCAGCCTCCTCGGGAGCCTTGGAAACACCATATATTTT.

The CDR3 bases are TGTGCCAGCAGTACGCAGGGGATAGCTTTAGACGAGCAGTACTTC. It is translated as CASSTQGIALDEQYF. The genes are TRBV28 and TRBJ2-7; possible D gene TRBD1, 6 bases. Germline lookup yields CDR1 MDHEN and CDR2 SYDVKM. The germline V and J ends were trimmed by 5 bases and 5 bases, with 19 bases remaining between them. This CDR3 contains 15 residues. Looking up the rest from reference TRBV28 and TRBJ2-7 gives the full variable domain: DVKVTQSSRYLVKRTGEKVFLECVQDMDHENMFWYRQDPGLGLRLIYFSYDVKMKEKGDIPEGYSVSREKKERFSLILESASTNQTSMYLCASSTQGIALDEQYFGPGTRLTVT.

V and J are TRBV2 and TRBJ1-5, with D hard to call. This CDR3 comprises 15 residues. Trimming cost V 4 bases and J 0 bases, with 10 bases left between them. Germline loops: CDR1 SNHLY, CDR2 FYNNEI. The CDR3, as DNA: TGTGCCAGCAGTGCTTTCGAACATAGCAATCAGCCCCAGCATTTT. Amino acids: CASSAFEHSNQPQHF.

This chain links TRBV7-6 with TRBJ1-1; D is ambiguous. V lost 5 bases and J lost 6, with 13 bases in between. Germline CDR1 SGHVS, CDR2 FNYEAQ. The CDR3 has 13 residues. The CDR3 coding sequence is TGTGCCAGCAGCCCAGCCAGGCAATCTGAAGCTTTCTTT. It yields the protein CASSPARQSEAFF.

This rearrangement joins TRBV19 to TRBJ2-3, with 10 nucleotides matching TRBD1. Germline-derived CDR1 and CDR2 are LNHDA and SQIVND (reference sequence). Trimming removed 1 base from V and 3 bases from J; junction bases left unmatched: 7. The CDR3 spans 17 residues. Here the CDR3 DNA reads TGTGCCAGTAGTATAGGTCCGGGACAGGGGCGAACAGATACGCAGTATTTT. Encoded protein: CASSIGPGQGRTDTQYF.

This clone was seen only once. This rearrangement joins TRBV10-3 to TRBJ1-5, with TRBD1 matching 8 bases. The CDR3 is 13 residues long. The germline V gene encodes CDR1 ENHRY and CDR2 SYGVKD. V shed 4 bases, J shed 7 bases, and the junction held 3 bases outside the gene matches. For the CDR3, the DNA is TGTGCCATCAGTGGTGGGACAGGACAGCCCCAGCATTTT. It yields the protein CAISGGTGQPQHF.

This chain links TRBV27 with TRBJ1-5, with D maybe TRBD1 (5 bases). V was trimmed by 2 bases and J by 6 bases, leaving 17 bases between them. The V gene's germline CDR1 is MNHEY and CDR2 SMNVEV (reference sequence). The CDR3 has 16 amino acids. CDR3: CASSLRGTGFSQPQHF. The CDR3 DNA reads TGTGCCAGCAGTTTACGGGGGACGGGCTTTTCTCAGCCCCAGCATTTT.

V usage is TRBV9 and J usage is TRBJ2-5; 7 bases agree with TRBD1. The CDR3 loop spans 14 amino acids. CDR1 SGDLS and CDR2 YYNGEE come from the germline V gene. The ends lost 7 bases at V and 1 base at J; junction bases unmatched: 7. The CDR3: CASSRGTVQETQYF. CDR3 nucleotides: TGTGCCAGCTCAAGGGGGACAGTCCAAGAGACCCAGTACTTC.